The 5 T cell receptor beta chains below were found in one sample sequenced in a study of blood T cell repertoires in COVID-19. Using immunoSEQ multiplex PCR, the repertoire was profiled, and TCRdb retains in-frame clones only, with some absent. The table shows about 210,000 clones, with almost 85% occurring only once. Sample: peripheral blood. The receptors originated from a woman aged 70-85 years with COVID-19, enrolled during active disease.

The rearrangement joins TRBV9 to TRBJ1-3; 9 bases fit TRBD1. This CDR3 is 22 amino acids long. From germline, CDR1 is SGDLS and CDR2 YYNGEE. Losses at the gene ends were 3 bases for V and 3 bases for J; bases not matched to a gene: 25. CDR3 protein: CASSAGRRFPGQGFGNGNTIYF. Written as DNA, the CDR3 is TGTGCCAGCAGCGCTGGCCGCCGCTTTCCGGGACAGGGCTTCGGAAATGGAAACACCATATATTTT.

V usage is TRBV3-1 (or the pseudogene TRBV3-2) and J usage is TRBJ1-1; 7 bases align to TRBD1. Trimming at V came to 3 bases and at J to 5 bases, leaving 6 bases not matched to a gene. The germline CDR1 and CDR2 sequences are LGHDT and YNNKEL (reference sequence). CDR3 length: 14 amino acids. The CDR3 nucleotides read TGTGCCAGCAGCCACAAGGGGGCTCGGACTGAAGCTTTCTTT. Amino acid sequence: CASSHKGARTEAFF.

The chain links TRBV6-5 to TRBJ2-3; TRBD2 aligns across 7 bases. V shed 0 bases and J 2 bases; nucleotides not matched to a gene: 5. Germline CDR1 is MNHEY and CDR2 is SVGAGI. The CDR3 has 16 amino acids. CDR3 region: CASSYSLGGATDTQYF. The CDR3, as DNA: TGTGCCAGCAGTTACTCCCTGGGAGGGGCCACAGATACGCAGTATTTT.

The V call is TRBV7-9, the J call TRBJ2-7; D may be TRBD1 (6 bases). Germline CDR1 SEHNR, CDR2 FQNEAQ (reference sequence). The CDR3 is 14 residues long. Trimming stripped 1 base from V and 3 bases from J, with 10 bases between. CDR3 nucleotides: TGTGCCAGCAGCTTAGACACCAGGGGCTACGAGCAGTACTTC. It encodes CASSLDTRGYEQYF.

V is TRBV3-1 (or the pseudogene TRBV3-2) and J is TRBJ1-2; D perhaps matches TRBD1 (6 bases). Trimming took off 4 bases at V and 4 bases at J, with 16 bases between the two ends. The germline V gene encodes CDR1 LGHDT and CDR2 YNNKEL (reference sequence). The CDR3 sequence is 15 residues long. The DNA of the CDR3 is TGTGCCAGCAGCCCTGGGACACTCCGGATCTATGGCTACACCTTC. Its protein is CASSPGTLRIYGYTF.